What follows describes a single T cell receptor (beta chain). Its specificity is not known. This entry comes from a study of T cell responses to AZD1222 COVID-19 vaccine. Overall study findings and caveats: With two AZD1222 doses given, Spike-specific TCR breadth and depth both rose.

With V trimmed by 5 bases and J by 11 bases, 11 bases remained unmatched. This CDR3 has 13 residues. Produced via immunoSEQ multiplex PCR; TCRdb's table is partial and in-frame only. The sample carries tens of thousands of clones, approximately 88% recorded once. Second doses that came at about 4 or about 12 weeks were put together. The chain couples TRBV12-3 or TRBV12-4 to TRBJ1-1; 7 nucleotides align to TRBD1. The source of this sequence is an adult who received the AZD1222 COVID-19 vaccine. Sequences were derived from peripheral blood, sampled 28 days after the second AZD1222 dose. The CDR3 region is CASSIGQVPRAFF. The CDR3 region has the DNA TGTGCCAGCAGTATAGGACAGGTGCCGCGCGCTTTCTTT.